Listed here are 28 T cell receptor beta chains from one sample, sequenced in a study of T-cell memory formation after mild COVID-19. TCRdb itself ran the 5' RACE reads through MiXCR, one entry per CDR3 protein. The sample carries around 500,000 distinct CDR3 sequences, approximately 18% recorded once. The sequenced material came from PBMCs or a T cell subset sorted from them (not recorded which). These receptors all stem from an adult woman who had mild COVID-19 (a few samples of this study predate the infection). Cell type and time point are not known.

This chain links TRBV5-4 with TRBJ1-2; the match to TRBD1 covers 10 bases. Germline V gene sequence: CDR1 SGHNT, CDR2 YYREEE (reference sequence). There are 14 residues in the CDR3. V dropped 4 bases and J dropped 2; count of bases not matched to a gene: 2. CDR3 in DNA: TGTGCCAGCAGCGTGGACAGGGGGAACTATGGCTACACCTTC. It codes for CASSVDRGNYGYTF.

This clonotype came up a few times. The chain couples TRBV15 to TRBJ1-2, with TRBD1 matching over 7 bases. J lost 8 bases, V lost 0 bases, and 12 bases had no gene match. Germline assignment: CDR1 LNHNV and CDR2 YYDKDF (reference sequence). CDR3 length: 16 amino acids. Written as DNA, the CDR3 is TGTGCCACCAGCAGAGATGAGGTCTCGTCAGGGGGGGGCTACACCTTC. Translation: CATSRDEVSSGGGYTF. Variable domain in full (rest from reference TRBV15 and TRBJ1-2): DAMVIQNPRYQVTQFGKPVTLSCSQTLNHNVMYWYQQKSSQAPKLLFHYYDKDFNNEADTPDNFQSRRPNTSFCFLDIRSPGLGDTAMYLCATSRDEVSSGGGYTFGSGTRLTVV.

The rearrangement joins TRBV12-3 or TRBV12-4 to TRBJ2-7, with a weak D call TRBD2 (6 bases). V shed 6 bases and J shed 5 bases, with 20 bases lying between them. This CDR3 spans 15 amino acids. The CDR3 DNA reads as TGTGCCAGCAGGTCCCCGTCGGGGGTCGTGGACGAGCAGTACTTC. Its translation is CASRSPSGVVDEQYF.

This chain connects TRBV12-3 or TRBV12-4 to TRBJ1-2; 7 nucleotides line up with TRBD1. The CDR3 length is 14 residues. The J segment lost 8 bases and the V segment lost 7 bases, leaving 13 bases of the junction unmatched. The CDR3 spells CASIPSTGSRGYTF. For the CDR3, the DNA is TGTGCCAGCATCCCTTCGACAGGGTCGAGGGGCTACACCTTC.

The CDR3 DNA sequence: TGTGCCAGCAGCGTAGGACTCCGCCCGGGGATCAATGAGCAGTTCTTC. This sequence encodes CASSVGLRPGINEQFF. The gene calls are TRBV9 and TRBJ2-1; D is possibly TRBD2 (5 bases). The CDR3 is made up of 16 amino acids. V dropped 0 bases and J dropped 6 bases, with 16 bases sitting between them. Looked up from germline, CDR1 is SGDLS and CDR2 is YYNGEE.

This clonotype was found many times. The chain employs TRBV20-1 and TRBJ2-7, with D perhaps assigned TRBD1 or TRBD2 (5 bases each). The CDR3 runs 14 residues. Trimming removed 6 bases at V and 2 bases at J, with 17 bases between. Germline assignment: CDR1 DFQATT and CDR2 SNEGSKA (reference sequence). The CDR3 DNA follows: TGCAGTGCACTCAACCGGGACCGCGCCTACGAGCAGTACTTC. Amino acids: CSALNRDRAYEQYF.

A few counts support this clonotype. The chain carries TRBV24-1 and TRBJ2-7; D is uncertain. The V end lost 2 bases, the J end lost 3 bases, and 7 bases lay between the germline ends. Per germline, CDR1 KGHDR and CDR2 SFDVKD. This CDR3 region has 13 residues. The CDR3 DNA sequence: TGTGCCACCAGTGATTCTTCTGGCTACGAGCAGTACTTC. Its protein is CATSDSSGYEQYF.

V is TRBV7-9 and J is TRBJ2-7; D may match TRBD1 or TRBD2 (5 bases each). V was pared by 2 bases and J by 3 bases, with 11 bases between. There are 14 residues in the CDR3. Germline V gene lookup returns CDR1 SEHNR and CDR2 FQNEAQ (reference sequence). In DNA, the CDR3 is TGTGCCAGCAGCTTACCCGGGGCAGGCTACGAGCAGTACTTC. This sequence encodes CASSLPGAGYEQYF.

This clonotype showed up just a few times. The chain couples TRBV5-1 to TRBJ2-2; 8 nucleotides match TRBD2. V was pared by 0 bases and J by 1 base, with 5 bases of the junction left unmatched. The CDR3 is made up of 17 amino acids. The germline V gene has CDR1 SGHRS and CDR2 YFSETQ. The CDR3: CASSLARGGRNTGELFF. The CDR3 DNA reads as TGCGCCAGCAGCTTGGCTCGCGGGGGGCGGAACACCGGGGAGCTGTTTTTT.

The genes are TRBV24-1 and TRBJ2-7; TRBD1 matches 11 bases. This CDR3 comprises 15 residues. With 3 bases clipped from V and 4 bases from J, the junction kept 4 bases outside the gene matches. Germline CDR1 KGHDR, CDR2 SFDVKD. CDR3 residues: CATSDRGQGVYEQYF. The CDR3 DNA sequence: TGTGCCACCAGTGATCGGGGACAGGGGGTTTACGAGCAGTACTTC.

This chain links TRBV30 with TRBJ2-1; TRBD1 matches 7 bases. The junction had 8 bases not matched to a gene; V was cut back by 0 bases and J by 9 bases. The CDR3 runs 14 residues. The germline V gene has CDR1 GTSNPN and CDR2 SVGIG (reference sequence). CDR3 in amino acids: CAWSVRGGPSEQFF. CDR3 DNA sequence: TGTGCCTGGAGTGTACGAGGGGGCCCCAGTGAGCAGTTCTTC.

This chain uses TRBV12-3 or TRBV12-4 with TRBJ1-4, with a weak D call TRBD1 (6 bases). Trimming cost V 2 bases and J 0 bases, with 19 bases left between them. This CDR3 has 19 residues. CDR3 in DNA: TGTGCCAGCAGTTTAACCCCGGGCAGGGGTGGGTCAACTAATGAAAAACTGTTTTTT. Amino acid sequence: CASSLTPGRGGSTNEKLFF.

This clonotype was seen repeatedly, ten times or more. The chain couples TRBV12-3 or TRBV12-4 to TRBJ2-7, with 8 bases matching TRBD1. Trimming removed 9 bases from V and 4 bases from J; junction bases left unmatched: 8. This CDR3 comprises 13 residues. This CDR3 is CASTGGTSYEQYF. The CDR3 DNA follows: TGTGCCAGTACAGGGGGGACTTCGTACGAGCAGTACTTC.

This clonotype appeared a few times. This rearrangement joins TRBV6-5 to TRBJ2-7; 10 bases map to TRBD1. Germline CDR1 MNHEY, CDR2 SVGAGI. This CDR3 region has 13 residues. J gave up 5 bases and V 6 bases, and 4 bases lay outside the gene matches. The chain's CDR3 is CASRRTGGNEQYF. The CDR3, as DNA: TGTGCCAGCAGGAGGACAGGGGGGAACGAGCAGTACTTC.

This clonotype was counted only a few times. The chain employs TRBV15 and TRBJ2-7, with 8 bases fitting TRBD1. The CDR3 totals 12 residues. Germline-derived CDR1 and CDR2 are LNHNV and YYDKDF (reference sequence). The ends lost 4 bases at V and 6 bases at J; junction bases unmatched: 2. In nucleotides, the CDR3 is TGTGCCACCAGCACCGACAGGGGCGAGCAGTACTTC. This translates into CATSTDRGEQYF.

This clonotype occurred a few times. The V and J genes are TRBV20-1 and TRBJ2-7; D gene ambiguous. This CDR3 is 12 amino acids long. Germline V gene data show CDR1 as DFQATT and CDR2 as SNEGSKA (reference sequence). The germline V and J ends were trimmed by 0 bases and 5 bases, with 8 bases remaining between them. In DNA, the CDR3 is TGCAGTGCTAGAGATCTCAGGCACGAGCAGTACTTC. Its translation: CSARDLRHEQYF.

This clonotype has only a few counts. The V call is TRBV20-1, the J call TRBJ2-7; 13 bases fit TRBD2. CDR1 and CDR2 from the germline V gene are DFQATT and SNEGSKA (reference sequence). With V trimmed by 7 bases and J by 4 bases, 4 bases remained unmatched. The CDR3 covers 13 residues. CDR3 amino acids: CSGTSGSWYEQYF. The CDR3 DNA reads TGCAGTGGGACTAGCGGGAGTTGGTACGAGCAGTACTTC.

The chain links TRBV9 to TRBJ2-1, with 9 nucleotides matching TRBD2. This CDR3 region has 17 residues. Germline V gene sequence: CDR1 SGDLS, CDR2 YYNGEE. Germline trimming cut 4 bases from V and 0 bases from J; bases unmatched to any gene: 8. The CDR3 sequence is CASSTSTSGSSYNEQFF. DNA for the CDR3: TGTGCCAGCAGCACTTCGACTAGCGGAAGCTCCTACAATGAGCAGTTCTTC. The full variable domain, completed using reference TRBV9 and TRBJ2-1, is DSGVTQTPKHLITATGQRVTLRCSPRSGDLSVYWYQQSLDQGLQFLIQYYNGEERAKGNILERFSAQQFPDLHSELNLSSLELGDSALYFCASSTSTSGSSYNEQFFGPGTRLTVL.

This clonotype was observed a few times. The chain carries TRBV25-1 and TRBJ1-1, with TRBD1 matching 9 bases. The CDR3 loop spans 16 amino acids. From germline, CDR1 is MGHDK and CDR2 SYGVNS. V lost 3 bases to trimming and J lost 6 bases; unmatched junction nucleotides: 11. Here the CDR3 reads CASSDGTGSLLAEAFF. In nucleotides, the CDR3 is TGTGCCAGCAGTGACGGGACAGGGAGCTTATTAGCTGAAGCTTTCTTT.

This sequence joins TRBV29-1 and TRBJ2-1, with unresolved D. Germline V gives CDR1 SQVTM, CDR2 ANQGSEA. The CDR3 is 13 amino acids. The V end lost 5 bases, the J end lost 4 bases, and 12 bases lay between the germline ends. The CDR3 DNA reads as TGCAGCGTTACTTTGACCGATTACAATGAGCAGTTCTTC. Its translation is CSVTLTDYNEQFF.

The J gene is TRBJ2-3, the V gene TRBV9, with D maybe TRBD2 (7 bases). Trimming removed 6 bases at V and 0 bases at J, with 14 bases between. The germline V gene has CDR1 SGDLS and CDR2 YYNGEE. The CDR3 is 15 residues long. CDR3 sequence: CASNEGGASTDTQYF. The CDR3 nucleotides are TGTGCCAGCAACGAAGGGGGGGCCAGCACAGATACGCAGTATTTT.

J is TRBJ2-7 and V is TRBV6-2 or TRBV6-3; TRBD1 agrees at 8 bases. V shed 8 bases and J 1 base; nucleotides not matched to a gene: 1. CDR1 MNHEY and CDR2 SVGEGT come from the germline V gene. This CDR3 has 12 amino acids. The CDR3: CASGQGSYEQYF. CDR3 DNA: TGTGCCAGCGGACAGGGTTCCTACGAGCAGTACTTC.

The chain combines TRBV28 with TRBJ2-7; 8 nucleotides agree with TRBD1. V shed 4 bases and J 2 bases; nucleotides not matched to a gene: 10. In germline, CDR1 is MDHEN, CDR2 SYDVKM. The CDR3 extends over 16 amino acids. CDR3 loop: CASSSIGQGRAYEQYF. In DNA form, the CDR3 reads TGTGCCAGCAGTTCTATAGGACAGGGCAGGGCCTACGAGCAGTACTTC.

The rearrangement joins TRBV2 to TRBJ2-3; 7 bases fit TRBD1. Germline assignment: CDR1 SNHLY and CDR2 FYNNEI. This CDR3 is built from 15 residues. V lost 0 bases to trimming and J lost 0 bases; unmatched junction nucleotides: 0. The DNA of the CDR3 is TGTGCCAGCAGTGAAGCCAGGGGGAGCACAGATACGCAGTATTTT. The encoded protein is CASSEARGSTDTQYF.

This clonotype appeared a few times. The chain has TRBV7-6 and TRBJ2-5; D remains ambiguous. CDR1 and CDR2 (germline): SGHVS, FNYEAQ. With 3 bases removed from V and 5 bases from J, the gap between germline ends came to 10 bases. The CDR3 loop spans 13 amino acids. This CDR3 reads CASSLPSGETQYF. The CDR3 coding sequence is TGTGCCAGCAGCTTGCCCTCGGGTGAGACCCAGTACTTC.

The chain carries TRBV4-1 and TRBJ2-1; tentatively, D is TRBD1 (5 bases). V lost 0 bases, J lost 6 bases, and 12 bases lay in between. CDR1 MGHRA and CDR2 YSYEKL come from the germline V gene. The CDR3 spans 15 residues. The CDR3 here is CASSQDGASRNEQFF. The CDR3, as DNA: TGCGCCAGCAGCCAAGATGGGGCCTCCCGCAATGAGCAGTTCTTC.

This clonotype was seen a few times. The chain links TRBV7-2 to TRBJ2-3; D is unresolved. This CDR3 has 16 residues. V was cut by 3 bases and J by 6 bases, with 19 bases left in between. Germline CDR1 SGHTA, CDR2 FQGNSA. CDR3 coding DNA: TGTGCCAGCAGCTTCGCTACGACGGTCGGGTCGGATACGCAGTATTTT. Its translation: CASSFATTVGSDTQYF.

The gene calls are TRBV20-1 and TRBJ2-1, with TRBD2 matching 7 bases. CDR3 length: 13 residues. Germline assignment: CDR1 DFQATT and CDR2 SNEGSKA (reference sequence). This CDR3 is CSLQRVGGNEQFF. Here the CDR3 DNA reads TGCAGCCTTCAGAGAGTGGGGGGGAATGAGCAGTTCTTC.